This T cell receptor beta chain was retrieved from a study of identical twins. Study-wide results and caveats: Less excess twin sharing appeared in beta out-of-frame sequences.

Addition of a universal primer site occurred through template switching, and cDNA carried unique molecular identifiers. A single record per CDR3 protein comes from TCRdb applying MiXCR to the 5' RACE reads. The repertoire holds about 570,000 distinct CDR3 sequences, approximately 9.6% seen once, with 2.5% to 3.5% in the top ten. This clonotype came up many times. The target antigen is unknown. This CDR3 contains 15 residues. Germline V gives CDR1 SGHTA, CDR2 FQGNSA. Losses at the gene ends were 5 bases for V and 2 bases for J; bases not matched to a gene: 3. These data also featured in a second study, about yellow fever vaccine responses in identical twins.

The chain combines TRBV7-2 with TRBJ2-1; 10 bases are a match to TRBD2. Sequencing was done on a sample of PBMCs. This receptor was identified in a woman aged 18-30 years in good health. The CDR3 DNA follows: TGTGCCAGCAGCACAAGCGGGGGGGCCTACAATGAGCAGTTCTTC. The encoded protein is CASSTSGGAYNEQFF. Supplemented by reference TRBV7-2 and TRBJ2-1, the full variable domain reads GAGVSQSPSNKVTEKGKDVELRCDPISGHTALYWYRQSLGQGLEFLIYFQGNSAPDKSGLPSDRFSAERTGGSVSTLTIQRTQQEDSAVYLCASSTSGGAYNEQFFGPGTRLTVL.